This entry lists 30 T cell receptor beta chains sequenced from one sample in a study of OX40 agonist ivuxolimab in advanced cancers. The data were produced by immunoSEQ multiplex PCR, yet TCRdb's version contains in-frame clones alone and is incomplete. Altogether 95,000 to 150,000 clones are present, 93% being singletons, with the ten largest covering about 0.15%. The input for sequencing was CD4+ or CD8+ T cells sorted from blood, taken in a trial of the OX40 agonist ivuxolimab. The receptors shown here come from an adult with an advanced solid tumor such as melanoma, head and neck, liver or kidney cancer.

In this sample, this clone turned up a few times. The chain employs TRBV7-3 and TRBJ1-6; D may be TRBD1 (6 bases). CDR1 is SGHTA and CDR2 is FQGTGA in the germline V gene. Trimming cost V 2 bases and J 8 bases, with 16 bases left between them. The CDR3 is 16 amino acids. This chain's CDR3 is CASSLLPGVADSPLHF. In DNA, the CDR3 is TGTGCCAGCAGCTTACTGCCAGGGGTGGCGGATTCACCCCTCCACTTT.

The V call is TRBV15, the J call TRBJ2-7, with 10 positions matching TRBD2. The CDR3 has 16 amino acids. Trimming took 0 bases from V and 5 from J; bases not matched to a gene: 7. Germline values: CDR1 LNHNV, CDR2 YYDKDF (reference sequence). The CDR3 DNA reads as TGTGCCACCAGCAGAGATGTCAGCGGGGGGGCTAACGAGCAGTACTTC. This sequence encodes CATSRDVSGGANEQYF.

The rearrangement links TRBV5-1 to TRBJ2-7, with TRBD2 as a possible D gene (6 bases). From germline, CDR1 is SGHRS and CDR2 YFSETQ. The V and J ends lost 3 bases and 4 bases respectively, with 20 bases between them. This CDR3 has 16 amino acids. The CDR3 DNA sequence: TGCGCCAGCAGCTCATCCGGCCCACAACTAGCTTACGAGCAGTACTTC. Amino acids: CASSSSGPQLAYEQYF.

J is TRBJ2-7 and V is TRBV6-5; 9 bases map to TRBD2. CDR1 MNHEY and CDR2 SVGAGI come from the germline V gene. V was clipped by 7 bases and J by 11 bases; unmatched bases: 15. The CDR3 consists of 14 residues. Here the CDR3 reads CASTPGVAGVGKYF. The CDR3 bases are TGTGCCAGCACCCCCGGGGTAGCGGGAGTCGGGAAGTACTTC.

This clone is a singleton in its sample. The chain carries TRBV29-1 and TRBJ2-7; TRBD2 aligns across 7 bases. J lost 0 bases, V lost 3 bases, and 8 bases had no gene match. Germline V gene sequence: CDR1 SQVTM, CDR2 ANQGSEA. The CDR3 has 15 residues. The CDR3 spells CSVDWRRGSSYEQYF. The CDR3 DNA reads TGCAGCGTTGACTGGCGGCGGGGGAGCTCCTACGAGCAGTACTTC.

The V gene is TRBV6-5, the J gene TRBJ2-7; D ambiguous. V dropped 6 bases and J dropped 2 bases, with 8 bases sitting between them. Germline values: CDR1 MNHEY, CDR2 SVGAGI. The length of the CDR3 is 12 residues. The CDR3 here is CASRESPYEQYF. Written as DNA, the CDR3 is TGTGCCAGCAGGGAGTCCCCCTACGAGCAGTACTTC.

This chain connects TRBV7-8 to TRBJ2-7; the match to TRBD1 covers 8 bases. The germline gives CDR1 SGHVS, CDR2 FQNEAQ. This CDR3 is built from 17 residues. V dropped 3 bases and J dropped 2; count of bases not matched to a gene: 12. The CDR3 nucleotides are TGTGCCAGCAGCTTTCAAGGGACCGGGACAGGCACCTACGAGCAGTACTTC. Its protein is CASSFQGTGTGTYEQYF.

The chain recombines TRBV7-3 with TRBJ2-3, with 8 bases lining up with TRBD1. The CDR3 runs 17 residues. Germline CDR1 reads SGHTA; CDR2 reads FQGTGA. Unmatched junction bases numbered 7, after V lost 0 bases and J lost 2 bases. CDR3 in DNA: TGTGCCAGCAGCTTAACGGGGAGGACAGGGACCACAGATACGCAGTATTTT. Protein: CASSLTGRTGTTDTQYF.

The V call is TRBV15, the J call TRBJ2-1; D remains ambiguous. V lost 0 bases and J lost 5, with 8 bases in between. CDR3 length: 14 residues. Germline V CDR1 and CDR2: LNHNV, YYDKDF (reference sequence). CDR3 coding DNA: TGTGCCACCAGCAGAGAGTTAGCCGACAATGAGCAGTTCTTC. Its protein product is CATSRELADNEQFF. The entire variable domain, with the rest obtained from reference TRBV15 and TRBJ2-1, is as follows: DAMVIQNPRYQVTQFGKPVTLSCSQTLNHNVMYWYQQKSSQAPKLLFHYYDKDFNNEADTPDNFQSRRPNTSFCFLDIRSPGLGDTAMYLCATSRELADNEQFFGPGTRLTVL.

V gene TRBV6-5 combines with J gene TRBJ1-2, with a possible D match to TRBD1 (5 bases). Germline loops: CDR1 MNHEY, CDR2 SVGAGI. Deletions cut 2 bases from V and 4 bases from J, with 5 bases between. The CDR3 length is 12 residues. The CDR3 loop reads CASSYDSYGYTF. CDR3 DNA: TGTGCCAGCAGTTACGACAGCTATGGCTACACCTTC.

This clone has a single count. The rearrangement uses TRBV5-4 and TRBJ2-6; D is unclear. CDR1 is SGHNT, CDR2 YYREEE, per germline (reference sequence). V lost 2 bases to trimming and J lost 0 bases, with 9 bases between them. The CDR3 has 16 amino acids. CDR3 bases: TGTGCCAGCAGCTTAGGTGGCGTCTCTGGGGCCAACGTCCTGACTTTC. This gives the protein CASSLGGVSGANVLTF.

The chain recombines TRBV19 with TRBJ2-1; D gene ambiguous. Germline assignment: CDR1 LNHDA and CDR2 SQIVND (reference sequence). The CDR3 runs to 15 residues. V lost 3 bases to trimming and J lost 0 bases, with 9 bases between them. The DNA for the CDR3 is TGTGCCAGTAGTATTGAGACTCTCTCCTACAATGAGCAGTTCTTC. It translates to CASSIETLSYNEQFF. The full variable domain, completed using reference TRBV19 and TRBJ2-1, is DGGITQSPKYLFRKEGQNVTLSCEQNLNHDAMYWYRQDPGQGLRLIYYSQIVNDFQKGDIAEGYSVSREKKESFPLTVTSAQKNPTAFYLCASSIETLSYNEQFFGPGTRLTVL.

This chain's CDR3 is CSVDRGNTIYF. The CDR3 DNA is TGCAGTGTCGATAGAGGAAACACCATATATTTT. This chain links TRBV20-1 with TRBJ1-3; D is unclear. CDR1 is DFQATT and CDR2 is SNEGSKA in the germline V gene (reference sequence). Trimming pared 7 bases from V and 4 bases from J, leaving 8 bases between. This CDR3 contains 11 residues.

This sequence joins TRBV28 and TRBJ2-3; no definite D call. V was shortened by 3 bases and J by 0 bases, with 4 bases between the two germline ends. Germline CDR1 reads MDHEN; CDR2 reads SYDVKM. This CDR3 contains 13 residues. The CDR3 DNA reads TGTGCCAGCAGTTTGGGTAGCACAGATACGCAGTATTTT. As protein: CASSLGSTDTQYF. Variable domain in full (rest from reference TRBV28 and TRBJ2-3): DVKVTQSSRYLVKRTGEKVFLECVQDMDHENMFWYRQDPGLGLRLIYFSYDVKMKEKGDIPEGYSVSREKKERFSLILESASTNQTSMYLCASSLGSTDTQYFGPGTRLTVL.

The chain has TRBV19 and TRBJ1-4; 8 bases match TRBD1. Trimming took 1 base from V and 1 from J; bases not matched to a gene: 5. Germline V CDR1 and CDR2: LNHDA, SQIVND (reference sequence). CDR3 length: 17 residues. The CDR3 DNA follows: TGTGCCAGTAGTATAGTTAGACAGGGGAAAACTAATGAAAAACTGTTTTTT. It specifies CASSIVRQGKTNEKLFF.

As DNA, the CDR3 is TGTGCCAGCAGCTTAGTCGCTAGCGGGATTTACAATGAGCAGTTCTTC. Translating gives CASSLVASGIYNEQFF. This rearrangement joins TRBV11-2 to TRBJ2-1; 9 bases agree with TRBD2. The CDR3 sequence is 16 residues long. Looked up from germline, CDR1 is SGHAT and CDR2 is FQNNGV. J was trimmed by 4 bases and V by 1 base; bases with no gene match: 5.

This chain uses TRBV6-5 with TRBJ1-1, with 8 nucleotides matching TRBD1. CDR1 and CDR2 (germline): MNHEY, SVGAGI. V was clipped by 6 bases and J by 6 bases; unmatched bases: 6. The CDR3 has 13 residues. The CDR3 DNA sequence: TGTGCCAGCAGCCGGGGGACAGGTTCTGAAGCTTTCTTT. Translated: CASSRGTGSEAFF.

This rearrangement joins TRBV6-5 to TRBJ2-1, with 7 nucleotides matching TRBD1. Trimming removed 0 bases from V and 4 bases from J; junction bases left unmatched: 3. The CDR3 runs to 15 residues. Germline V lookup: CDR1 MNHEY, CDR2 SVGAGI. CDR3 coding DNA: TGTGCCAGCAGTTACTCGGGACAGAGTTACAATGAGCAGTTCTTC. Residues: CASSYSGQSYNEQFF.

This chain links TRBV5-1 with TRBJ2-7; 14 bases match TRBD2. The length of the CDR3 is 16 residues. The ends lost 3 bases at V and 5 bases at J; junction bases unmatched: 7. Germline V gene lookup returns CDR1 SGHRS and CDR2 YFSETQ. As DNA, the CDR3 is TGCGCCAGCAGCTCCCGTTCGGGACTAGCGGGAGACGAGCAGTACTTC. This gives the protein CASSSRSGLAGDEQYF.

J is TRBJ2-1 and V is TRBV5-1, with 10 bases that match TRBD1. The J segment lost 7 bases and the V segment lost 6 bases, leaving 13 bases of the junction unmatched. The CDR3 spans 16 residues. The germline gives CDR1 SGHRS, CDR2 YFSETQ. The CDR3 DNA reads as TGCGCCAGCACCCCCCCCGGGGGGACAGGGGTTAATGAGCAGTTCTTC. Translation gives CASTPPGGTGVNEQFF.

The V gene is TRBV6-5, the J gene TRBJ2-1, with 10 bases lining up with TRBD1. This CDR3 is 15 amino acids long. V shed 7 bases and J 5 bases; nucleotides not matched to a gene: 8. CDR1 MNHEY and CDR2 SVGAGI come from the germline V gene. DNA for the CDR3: TGTGCCAGCATCTCGGACAGGGGGGGAAACAATGAGCAGTTCTTC. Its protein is CASISDRGGNNEQFF.

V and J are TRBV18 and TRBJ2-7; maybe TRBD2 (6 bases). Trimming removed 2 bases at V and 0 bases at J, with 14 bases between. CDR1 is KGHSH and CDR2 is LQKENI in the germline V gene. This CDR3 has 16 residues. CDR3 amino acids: CASSPFGGDRSYEQYF. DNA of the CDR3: TGTGCCAGCTCACCATTCGGCGGGGACCGCTCCTACGAGCAGTACTTC.

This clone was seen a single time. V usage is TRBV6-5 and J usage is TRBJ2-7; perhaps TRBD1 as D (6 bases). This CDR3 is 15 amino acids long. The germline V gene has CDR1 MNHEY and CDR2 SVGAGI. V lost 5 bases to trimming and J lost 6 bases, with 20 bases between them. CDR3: CASSRTGNGGGEQYF. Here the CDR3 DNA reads TGTGCCAGCAGTCGTACAGGGAATGGTGGTGGCGAGCAGTACTTC.

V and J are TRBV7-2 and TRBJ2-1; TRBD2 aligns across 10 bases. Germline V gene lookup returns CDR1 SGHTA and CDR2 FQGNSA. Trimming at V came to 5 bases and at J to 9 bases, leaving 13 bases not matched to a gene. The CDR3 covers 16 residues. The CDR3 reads CASSPWRSSGRVEQFF. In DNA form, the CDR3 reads TGTGCCAGCAGCCCCTGGCGGTCTAGCGGGAGAGTTGAGCAGTTCTTC.

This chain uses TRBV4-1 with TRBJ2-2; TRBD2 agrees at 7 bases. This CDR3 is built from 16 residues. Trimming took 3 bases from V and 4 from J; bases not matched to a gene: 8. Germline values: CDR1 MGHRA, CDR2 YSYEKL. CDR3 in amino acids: CASSHLASGGTGELFF. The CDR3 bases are TGCGCCAGCAGCCATCTAGCTTCGGGGGGCACCGGGGAGCTGTTTTTT.

The DNA of the CDR3 is TGTGCCAGCAGTTACGAGGGGTTGTACGAGCAGTACTTC. Protein: CASSYEGLYEQYF. The rearrangement joins TRBV6-5 to TRBJ2-7; D is tentatively TRBD1 or TRBD2 (5 bases each). Trimming removed 2 bases from V and 4 bases from J, with 9 bases in between. The CDR3 loop spans 13 amino acids. CDR1 and CDR2 from the germline V gene are MNHEY and SVGAGI.

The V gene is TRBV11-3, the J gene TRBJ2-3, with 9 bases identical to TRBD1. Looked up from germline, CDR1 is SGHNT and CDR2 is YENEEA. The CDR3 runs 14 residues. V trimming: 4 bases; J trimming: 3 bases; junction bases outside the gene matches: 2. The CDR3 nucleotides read TGTGCCAGCAGCTCGACAGGGGGGACAGATACGCAGTATTTT. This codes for CASSSTGGTDTQYF.

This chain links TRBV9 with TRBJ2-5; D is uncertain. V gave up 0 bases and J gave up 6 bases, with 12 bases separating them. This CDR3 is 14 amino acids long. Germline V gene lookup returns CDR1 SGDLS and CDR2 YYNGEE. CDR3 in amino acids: CASSVGHPGQTQYF. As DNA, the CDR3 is TGTGCCAGCAGCGTAGGACACCCAGGTCAGACCCAGTACTTC.

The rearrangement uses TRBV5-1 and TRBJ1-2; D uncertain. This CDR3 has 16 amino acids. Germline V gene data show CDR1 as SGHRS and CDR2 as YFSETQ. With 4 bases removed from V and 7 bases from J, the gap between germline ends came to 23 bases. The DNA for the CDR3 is TGCGCCAGCAGCCCGGACCGGACGGATCGAGGCGGTGGCTACACCTTC. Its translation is CASSPDRTDRGGGYTF.

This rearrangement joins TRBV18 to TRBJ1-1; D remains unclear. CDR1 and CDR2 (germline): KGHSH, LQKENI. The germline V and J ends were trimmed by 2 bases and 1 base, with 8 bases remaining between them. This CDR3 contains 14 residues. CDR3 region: CASSPGMRNTEAFF. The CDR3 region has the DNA TGTGCCAGCTCACCAGGGATGAGGAACACTGAAGCTTTCTTT.